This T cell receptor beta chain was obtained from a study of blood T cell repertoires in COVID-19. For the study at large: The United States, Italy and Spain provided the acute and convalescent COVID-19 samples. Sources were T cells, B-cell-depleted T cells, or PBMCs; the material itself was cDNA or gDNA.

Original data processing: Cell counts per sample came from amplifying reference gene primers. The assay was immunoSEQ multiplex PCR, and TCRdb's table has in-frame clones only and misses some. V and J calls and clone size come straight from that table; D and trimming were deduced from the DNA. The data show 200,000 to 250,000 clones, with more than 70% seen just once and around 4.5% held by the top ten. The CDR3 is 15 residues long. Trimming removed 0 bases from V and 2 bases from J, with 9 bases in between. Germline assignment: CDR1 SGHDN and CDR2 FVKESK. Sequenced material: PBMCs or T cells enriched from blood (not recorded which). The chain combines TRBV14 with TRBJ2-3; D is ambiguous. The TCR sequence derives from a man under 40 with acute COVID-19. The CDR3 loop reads CASSQDLEDTDTQYF. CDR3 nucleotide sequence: TGTGCCAGCAGCCAAGATCTCGAGGACACAGATACGCAGTATTTT.